The T cell receptor (beta chain) described here comes from a study of blood T cell repertoires in COVID-19. Across the whole study: The cDNA or gDNA used as material had been derived from T cells, B-cell-depleted T cells, or PBMCs.

In the original workflow: Counts of nucleated cells, estimated from reference gene primer amplification, were obtained. Assay: immunoSEQ multiplex PCR; the TCRdb copy retains only in-frame clones and omits some. V and J calls plus clone size are reproduced from that table; the DNA served to infer D and trimming. The sample gives about 210,000 clones, approximately 78% of which show up once; around a tenth is in the top ten. Recovery meant two consecutive negative NP/OP PCR tests, professional clearance, or resolved symptoms. The TCR sequence derives from a man between 40 and 49 years old who had recovered from COVID-19. Input material: PBMCs or T cells enriched from blood (not recorded which).

The CDR3 loop is CASSSSETQYF. CDR3 coding DNA: TGTGCCAGCTCATCGTCTGAGACCCAGTACTTC. The chain carries TRBV18 and TRBJ2-5; D is uncertain. V was clipped by 5 bases and J by 5 bases, with 6 bases between them. This CDR3 has 11 residues. Germline V gives CDR1 KGHSH, CDR2 LQKENI.